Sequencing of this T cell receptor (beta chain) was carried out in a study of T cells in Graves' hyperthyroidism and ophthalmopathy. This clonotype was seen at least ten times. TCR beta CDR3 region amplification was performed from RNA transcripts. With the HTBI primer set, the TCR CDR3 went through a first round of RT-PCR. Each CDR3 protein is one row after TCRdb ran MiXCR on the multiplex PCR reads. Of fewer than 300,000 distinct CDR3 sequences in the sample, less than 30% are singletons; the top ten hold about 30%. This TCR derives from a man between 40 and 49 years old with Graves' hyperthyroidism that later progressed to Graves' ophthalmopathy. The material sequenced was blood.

The CDR3 reads CASSSQGLTRGELFF. Here the CDR3 DNA reads TGTGCCAGCAGTTCCCAGGGACTAACCCGGGGGGAGCTGTTTTTT. The rearrangement links TRBV12-3 or TRBV12-4 to TRBJ2-2, with TRBD2 identical over 7 bases. The CDR3 is 15 amino acids. V gave up 4 bases and J gave up 8 bases; unmatched junction bases: 10.